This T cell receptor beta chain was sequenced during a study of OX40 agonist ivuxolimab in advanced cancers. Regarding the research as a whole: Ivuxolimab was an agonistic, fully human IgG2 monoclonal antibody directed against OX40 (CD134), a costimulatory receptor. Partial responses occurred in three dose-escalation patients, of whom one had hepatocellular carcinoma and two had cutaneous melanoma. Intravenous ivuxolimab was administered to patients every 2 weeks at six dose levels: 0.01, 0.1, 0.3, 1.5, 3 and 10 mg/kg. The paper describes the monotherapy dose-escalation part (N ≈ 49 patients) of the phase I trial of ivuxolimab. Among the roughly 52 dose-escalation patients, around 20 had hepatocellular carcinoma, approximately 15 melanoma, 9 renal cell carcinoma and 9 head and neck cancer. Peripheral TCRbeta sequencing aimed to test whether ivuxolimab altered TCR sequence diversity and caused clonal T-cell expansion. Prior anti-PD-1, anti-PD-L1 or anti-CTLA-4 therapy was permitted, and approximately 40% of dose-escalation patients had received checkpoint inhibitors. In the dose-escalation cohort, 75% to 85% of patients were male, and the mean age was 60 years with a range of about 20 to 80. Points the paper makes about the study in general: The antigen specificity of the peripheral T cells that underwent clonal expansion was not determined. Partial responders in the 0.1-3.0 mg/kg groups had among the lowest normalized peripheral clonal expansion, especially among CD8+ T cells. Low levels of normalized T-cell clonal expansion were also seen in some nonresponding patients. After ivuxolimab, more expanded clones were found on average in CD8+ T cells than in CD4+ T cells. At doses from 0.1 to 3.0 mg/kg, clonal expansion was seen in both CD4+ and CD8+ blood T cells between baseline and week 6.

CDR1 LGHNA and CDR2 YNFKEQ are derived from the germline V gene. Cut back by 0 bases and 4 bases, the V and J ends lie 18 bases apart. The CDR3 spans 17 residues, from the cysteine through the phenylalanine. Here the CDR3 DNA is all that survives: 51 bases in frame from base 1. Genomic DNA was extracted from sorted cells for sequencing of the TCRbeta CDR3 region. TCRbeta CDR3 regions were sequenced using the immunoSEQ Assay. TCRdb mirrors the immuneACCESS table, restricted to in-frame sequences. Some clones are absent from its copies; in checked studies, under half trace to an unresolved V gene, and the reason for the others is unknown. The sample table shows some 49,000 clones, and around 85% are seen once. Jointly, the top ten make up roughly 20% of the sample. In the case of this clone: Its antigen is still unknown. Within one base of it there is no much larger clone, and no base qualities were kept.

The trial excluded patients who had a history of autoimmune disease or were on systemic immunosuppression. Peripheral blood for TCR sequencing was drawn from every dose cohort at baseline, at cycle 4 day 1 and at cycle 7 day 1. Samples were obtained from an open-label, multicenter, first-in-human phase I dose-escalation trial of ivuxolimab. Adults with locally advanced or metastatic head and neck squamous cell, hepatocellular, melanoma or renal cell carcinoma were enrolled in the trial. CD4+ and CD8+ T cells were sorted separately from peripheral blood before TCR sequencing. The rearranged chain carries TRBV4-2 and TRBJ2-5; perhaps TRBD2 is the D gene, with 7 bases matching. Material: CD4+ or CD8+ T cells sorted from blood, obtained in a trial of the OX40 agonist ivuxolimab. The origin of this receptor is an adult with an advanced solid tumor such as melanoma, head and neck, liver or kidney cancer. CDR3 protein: CASSQELAGAMIETQYF. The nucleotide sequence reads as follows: TGTGCCAGCAGCCAAGAGCTTGCGGGGGCCATGATAGAGACCCAGTACTTC.